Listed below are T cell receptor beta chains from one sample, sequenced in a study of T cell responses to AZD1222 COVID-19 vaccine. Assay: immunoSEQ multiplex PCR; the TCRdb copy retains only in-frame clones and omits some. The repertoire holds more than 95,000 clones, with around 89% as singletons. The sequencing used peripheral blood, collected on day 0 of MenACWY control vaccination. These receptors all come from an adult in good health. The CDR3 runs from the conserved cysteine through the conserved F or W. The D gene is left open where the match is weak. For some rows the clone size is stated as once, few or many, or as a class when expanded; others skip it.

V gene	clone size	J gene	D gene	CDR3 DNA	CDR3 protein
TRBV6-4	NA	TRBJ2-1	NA	TGTGCCAGCAGTGACGGTACAGGGCCTTACAATGAGCAGTTCTTC	CASSDGTGPYNEQFF
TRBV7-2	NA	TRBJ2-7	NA	TGTGCCAGCAAGATCGGGGGGCGACACTTCGAGCAGTACTTC	CASKIGGRHFEQYF
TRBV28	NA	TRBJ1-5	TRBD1	TGTGCCAGCAGTTTGGGTGGGCAGGGGGACCAGCCCCAGCATTTT	CASSLGGQGDQPQHF
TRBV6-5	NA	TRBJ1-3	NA	TGTGCCAGCAGTTTTTTGAACACCATATATTTT	CASSFLNTIYF
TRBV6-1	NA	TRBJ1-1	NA	TGTGCCAGCAGTGAAGGGTGGGAACGGAGGAACACTGAAGCTTTCTTT	CASSEGWERRNTEAFF
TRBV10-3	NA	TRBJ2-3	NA	TGTGCCATCAGGCGGGACAACACAGATACGCAGTATTTT	CAIRRDNTDTQYF
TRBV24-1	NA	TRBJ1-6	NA	TGTGCCACCATAAGAGGGGCAAGCCCCTATAATTCACCCCTCCACTTT	CATIRGASPYNSPLHF
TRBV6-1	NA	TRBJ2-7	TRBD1	TGTGCCAGCAGTGAAGCCGGGACAGGACCCTACGAGCAGTACTTC	CASSEAGTGPYEQYF
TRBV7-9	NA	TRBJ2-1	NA	TGTGCCAGCACCGCAGGGGGGGCCCTAGCGTTGAGTGAGCAGTTCTTC	CASTAGGALALSEQFF
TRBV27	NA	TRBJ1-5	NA	TGTGCCAGCAGCGGGGGGGTGGTTAGCAATCAGCCCCAGCATTTT	CASSGGVVSNQPQHF
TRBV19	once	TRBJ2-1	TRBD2	TGTGCCACCCGACTAGCGGGAGGTAATGAGCAGTTCTTC	CATRLAGGNEQFF
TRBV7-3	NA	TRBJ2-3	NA	TGTGCCAGCAGCTTAAGTTCTGCCCCAGATACGCAGTATTTT	CASSLSSAPDTQYF
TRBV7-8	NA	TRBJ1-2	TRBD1	TGTGCCAGCAGCACCGGACAGGGTCAAGGGGGCTACACCTTC	CASSTGQGQGGYTF
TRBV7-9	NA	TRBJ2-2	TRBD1	TGTGCCAGCAGCAACCCCCGGGACAGGGAGGACACCGGGGAGCTGTTTTTT	CASSNPRDREDTGELFF
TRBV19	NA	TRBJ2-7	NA	TGTGCCAGTAGCTGGACTCACGTCGGCGAGCAGTACTTC	CASSWTHVGEQYF
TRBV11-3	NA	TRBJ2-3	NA	TGTGCCAGCAGCTTAGGTTGGACAGATACGCAGTATTTT	CASSLGWTDTQYF
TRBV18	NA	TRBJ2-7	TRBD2	TGTGCCAGCTCACCAGCGGGGGGCACCGCCTACGAGCAGTACTTC	CASSPAGGTAYEQYF
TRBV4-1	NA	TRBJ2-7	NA	TGCGCCAGCAGCCAATCCCTGGGGGGGGCTGGGTACGAGCAGTACTTC	CASSQSLGGAGYEQYF
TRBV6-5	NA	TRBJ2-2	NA	TGTGCCAGCAGAAAAGAGGGGAACACCGGGGAGCTGTTTTTT	CASRKEGNTGELFF
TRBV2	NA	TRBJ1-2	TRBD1	TGTGCCAGCACGGAAGCAGGGGGCTATGGCTACACCTTC	CASTEAGGYGYTF
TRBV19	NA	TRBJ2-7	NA	TGTGCCAGTAGTATTGTTTGGGGCTCCTACGAGCAGTACTTC	CASSIVWGSYEQYF
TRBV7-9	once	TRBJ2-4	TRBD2	TGTGCCAGCAGCACCCGACTAGCGGGGGCCCCGAACATTCAGTACTTC	CASSTRLAGAPNIQYF